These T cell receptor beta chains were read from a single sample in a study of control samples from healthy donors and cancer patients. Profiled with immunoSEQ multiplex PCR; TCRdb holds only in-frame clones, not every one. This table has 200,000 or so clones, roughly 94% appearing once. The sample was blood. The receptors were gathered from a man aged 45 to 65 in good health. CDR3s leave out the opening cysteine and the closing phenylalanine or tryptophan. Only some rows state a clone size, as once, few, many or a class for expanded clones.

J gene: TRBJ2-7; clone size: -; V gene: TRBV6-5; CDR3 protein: ASSEQRTYEQY
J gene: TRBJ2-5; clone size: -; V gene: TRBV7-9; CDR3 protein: ASSSITGGETQY
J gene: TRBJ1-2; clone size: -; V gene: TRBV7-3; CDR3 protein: ASSLGPSRYGYT
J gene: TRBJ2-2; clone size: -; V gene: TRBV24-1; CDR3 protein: ATSDPPGELF
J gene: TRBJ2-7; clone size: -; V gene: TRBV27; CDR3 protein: ASSRLPGGQGSYEQY
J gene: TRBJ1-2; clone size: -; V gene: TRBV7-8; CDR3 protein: ASSLDGADLNYGYT
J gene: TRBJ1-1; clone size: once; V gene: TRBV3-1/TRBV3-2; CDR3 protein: ASSQAGQNTEAF
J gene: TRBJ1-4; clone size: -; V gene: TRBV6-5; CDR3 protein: ATRYRGPPEKLF
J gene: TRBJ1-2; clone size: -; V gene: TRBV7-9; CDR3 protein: ASSLETYGYT
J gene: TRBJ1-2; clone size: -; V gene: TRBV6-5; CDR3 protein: ASSMGGRGRGYT
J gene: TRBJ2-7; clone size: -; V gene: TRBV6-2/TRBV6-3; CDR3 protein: ASSIRQVSYEQY
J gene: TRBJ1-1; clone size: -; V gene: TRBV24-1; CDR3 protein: ATSDPFRGTEAF
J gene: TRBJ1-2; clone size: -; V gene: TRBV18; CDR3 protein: ASSPMSRAYGYT
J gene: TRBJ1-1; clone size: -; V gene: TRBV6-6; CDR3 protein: ASRVPGTEAF
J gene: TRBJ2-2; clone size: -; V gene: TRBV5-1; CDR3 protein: ASSPGAQGNTGELF
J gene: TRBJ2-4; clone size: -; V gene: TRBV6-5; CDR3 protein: ASIDRLGAKNIQY
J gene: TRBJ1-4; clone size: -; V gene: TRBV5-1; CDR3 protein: ASSSGQPNEKLF
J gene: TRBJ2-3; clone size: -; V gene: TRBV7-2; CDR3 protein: ASSLIGTSGTDTQY
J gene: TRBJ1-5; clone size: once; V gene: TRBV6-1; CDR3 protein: ASSEEVTVPLGNQPQH
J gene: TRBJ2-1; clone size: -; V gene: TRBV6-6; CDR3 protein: ASRSKSGGADPQQF
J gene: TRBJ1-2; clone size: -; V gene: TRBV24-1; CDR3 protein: ATSDHRQGGLNYGYT
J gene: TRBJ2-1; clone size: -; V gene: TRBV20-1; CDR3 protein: SASDPRLAGGPNEQF
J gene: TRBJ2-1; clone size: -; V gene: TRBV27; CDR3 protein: ASSSRTVSYNEQF
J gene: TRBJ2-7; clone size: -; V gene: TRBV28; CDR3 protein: ASSWTAYEQY
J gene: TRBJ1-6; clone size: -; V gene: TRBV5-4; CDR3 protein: ASSLPQGRSPLH
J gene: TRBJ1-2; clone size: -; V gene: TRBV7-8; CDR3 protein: ASSYVPGTGNGYT
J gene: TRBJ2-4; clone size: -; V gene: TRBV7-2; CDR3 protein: ASNRGEGDIQY
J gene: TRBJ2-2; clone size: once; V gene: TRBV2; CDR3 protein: ATKQGSTGELF
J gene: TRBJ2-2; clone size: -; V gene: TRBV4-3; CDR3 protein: ASSQDRTINGELF
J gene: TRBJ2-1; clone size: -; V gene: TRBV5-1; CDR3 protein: ASSPGTAGGEQF
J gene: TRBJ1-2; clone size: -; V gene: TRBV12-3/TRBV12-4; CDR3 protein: ASTPKGWGGYT
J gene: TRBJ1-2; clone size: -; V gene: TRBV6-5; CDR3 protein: ASSYSGNYGYT
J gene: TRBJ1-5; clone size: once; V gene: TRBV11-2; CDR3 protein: ASSLGAVGNQPQH
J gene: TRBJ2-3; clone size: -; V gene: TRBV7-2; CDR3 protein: ASSLAGGITDTQY
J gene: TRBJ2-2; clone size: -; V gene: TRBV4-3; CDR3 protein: ASSQGAGGPGLTGELF
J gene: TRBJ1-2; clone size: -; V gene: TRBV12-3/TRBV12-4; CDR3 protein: ASSFGLLGYT
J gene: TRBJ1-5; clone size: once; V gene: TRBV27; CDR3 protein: ASSGRGSGRNQPQH
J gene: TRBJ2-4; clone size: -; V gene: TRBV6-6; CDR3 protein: ASSQDGSLAKNIQY
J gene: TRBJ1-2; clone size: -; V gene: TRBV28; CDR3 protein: ASSRLHYGYT
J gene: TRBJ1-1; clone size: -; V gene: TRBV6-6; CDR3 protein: ASSYQENTEAF
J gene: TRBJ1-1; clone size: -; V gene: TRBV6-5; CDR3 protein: ASEYTGNTEAF
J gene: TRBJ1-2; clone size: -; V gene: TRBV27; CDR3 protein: ASSSLGRDYGYT
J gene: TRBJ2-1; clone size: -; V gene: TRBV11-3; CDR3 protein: ASSTSGHSYNEQF
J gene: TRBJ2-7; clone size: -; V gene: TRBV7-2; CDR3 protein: ASSLGLSLARDEQY
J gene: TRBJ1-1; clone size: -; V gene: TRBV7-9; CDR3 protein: ASSLLGGTTEAF
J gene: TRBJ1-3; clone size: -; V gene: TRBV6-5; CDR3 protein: ASRSGAGNTIY
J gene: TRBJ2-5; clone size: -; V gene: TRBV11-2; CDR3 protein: ASSYSGWAGETQY
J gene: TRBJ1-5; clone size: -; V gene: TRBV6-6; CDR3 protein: ASSSPRTGAEEPQH
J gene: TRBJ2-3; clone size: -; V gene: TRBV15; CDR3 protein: ATSRDSGTSTDTQY
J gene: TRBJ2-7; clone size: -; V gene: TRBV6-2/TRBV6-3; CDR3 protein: ASSLRQGSYEQY
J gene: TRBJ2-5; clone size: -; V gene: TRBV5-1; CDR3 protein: ASSWGEQSQETQY